The 27 T cell receptor beta chains presented below share a single source sample, sequenced in a study of cytotoxic CD8 clonotypes in ibrutinib-treated CLL. The table came from immunoSEQ multiplex PCR; TCRdb's copy has only in-frame clones and leaves some out. The data contain approximately 100,000 clones, approximately 78% of them seen just once; the ten biggest clones take up around 30%. This sample comprised PBMCs, obtained after 12 months of ibrutinib treatment. Every receptor here comes from a human donor with chronic lymphocytic leukemia.

The CDR3, as DNA: TGTGCCTGGGGGGGACAGAATAATTCACCCCTCCACTTT. Residues: CAWGGQNNSPLHF. J is TRBJ1-6 and V is TRBV30; 7 bases map to TRBD1. V was clipped by 5 bases and J by 5 bases; unmatched bases: 3. Germline CDR1 GTSNPN, CDR2 SVGIG (reference sequence). This CDR3 comprises 13 residues.

This clone was recorded a few times. The V call is TRBV18, the J call TRBJ1-1; TRBD1 aligns across 7 bases. CDR3 length equals 15 residues. Per the germline V gene, CDR1 is KGHSH and CDR2 is LQKENI. V lost 2 bases and J lost 5; bases outside the gene matches: 8. The CDR3 loop reads CASSPVARGHTEAFF. For the CDR3, the DNA is TGTGCCAGCTCACCAGTGGCGAGGGGGCATACTGAAGCTTTCTTT.

This chain connects TRBV23-1 to TRBJ2-1, with 10 bases lining up with TRBD1. TRBV23-1 is labeled an ORF, and its function is uncertain. The CDR3 has 17 residues. J lost 1 base, V lost 0 bases, and 3 bases had no gene match. The DNA for the CDR3 is TGCGCCAGCAGTCAATCCCAGGACAGGGGGTCCTACAATGAGCAGTTCTTC. Translated, it gives CASSQSQDRGSYNEQFF.

The chain carries TRBV29-1 and TRBJ1-1; a possible D gene is TRBD1 (5 bases). The V gene lost 4 bases and the J gene lost 0 bases, with 15 bases spanning the gap. CDR3 size: 15 residues. From germline, CDR1 is SQVTM and CDR2 ANQGSEA. CDR3 sequence: CSVVAGYRVNTEAFF. The CDR3 nucleotides read TGCAGCGTTGTGGCAGGGTATAGGGTGAACACTGAAGCTTTCTTT. Combining the CDR3 with reference TRBV29-1 and TRBJ1-1 gives the whole variable domain SAVISQKPSRDICQRGTSLTIQCQVDSQVTMMFWYRQQPGQSLTLIATANQGSEATYESGFVIDKFPISRPNLTFSTLTVSNMSPEDSSIYLCSVVAGYRVNTEAFFGQGTRLTVV.

The rearrangement uses TRBV18 and TRBJ2-5; perhaps TRBD1 as D (6 bases). CDR3 length: 13 residues. Trimming stripped 3 bases from V and 7 bases from J, with 12 bases between. The germline CDR1 and CDR2 sequences are KGHSH and LQKENI. The CDR3 here is CASSPDSQGTQYF. DNA of the CDR3: TGTGCCAGCTCACCGGACAGCCAGGGGACCCAGTACTTC.

The chain carries TRBV30 and TRBJ2-7; possibly TRBD1 or TRBD2 for D (5 bases each). Germline CDR1 reads GTSNPN; CDR2 reads SVGIG (reference sequence). Trimming pared 3 bases from V and 3 bases from J, leaving 9 bases between. The CDR3 spans 12 residues. The CDR3 DNA reads as TGTGCCTGGAGCCGGGACGGCTACGAGCAGTACTTC. Encoded protein: CAWSRDGYEQYF. Looking up the rest from reference TRBV30 and TRBJ2-7 gives the full variable domain: SQTIHQWPATLVQPVGSPLSLECTVEGTSNPNLYWYRQAAGRGLQLLFYSVGIGQISSEVPQNLSASRPQDRQFILSSKKLLLSDSGFYLCAWSRDGYEQYFGPGTRLTVT.

The V and J genes are TRBV10-2 and TRBJ2-7; tentatively, D is TRBD1 or TRBD2 (5 bases each). The CDR3 loop spans 14 amino acids. Per the germline V gene, CDR1 is WSHSY and CDR2 is SAAADI. V was clipped by 6 bases and J by 3 bases, with 15 bases between them. The chain's CDR3 is CASRRLEGNYEQYF. CDR3 DNA sequence: TGCGCCAGCAGAAGGCTTGAGGGGAACTACGAGCAGTACTTC.

This clone was recorded once. V gene TRBV4-2 combines with J gene TRBJ2-4; D is perhaps TRBD2 (6 bases). CDR1 and CDR2 (germline): LGHNA, YNFKEQ. V lost 4 bases to trimming and J lost 5 bases, with 15 bases between them. CDR3 size: 15 residues. This CDR3 reads CASSPSRGGENIQYF. CDR3 bases: TGTGCCAGCAGCCCCTCGAGGGGCGGGGAAAACATTCAGTACTTC.

The chain employs TRBV25-1 and TRBJ2-7, with a possible D match to TRBD1 (6 bases). Trimming took off 2 bases at V and 2 bases at J, with 13 bases between the two ends. Germline-derived CDR1 and CDR2 are MGHDK and SYGVNS. The CDR3 consists of 15 residues. Here the CDR3 reads CASSERIGQPYEQYF. The CDR3 DNA follows: TGTGCCAGCAGTGAACGGATAGGACAGCCCTACGAGCAGTACTTC.

V gene TRBV13 combines with J gene TRBJ1-2, with D uncertain. V was pared by 2 bases and J by 6 bases, with 7 bases between. This CDR3 has 12 residues. Germline CDR1 and CDR2: PRHDT and FYEKMQ (reference sequence). The CDR3 loop is CASSLQGDGYTF. In DNA form, the CDR3 reads TGTGCCAGCAGCTTACAAGGAGATGGCTACACCTTC.

Here the CDR3 reads CSAGGHSYEQYF. CDR3 nucleotides: TGCAGCGCAGGGGGTCATTCCTACGAGCAGTACTTC. The chain recombines TRBV29-1 with TRBJ2-7; 7 bases line up with TRBD1. The V gene end was trimmed by 7 bases and the J gene end by 1 base; junction bases not matched to a gene: 4. Germline V CDR1 and CDR2: SQVTM, ANQGSEA. The CDR3 covers 12 residues.

The chain employs TRBV10-1 and TRBJ1-1, with a tentative D call TRBD1 (6 bases). In germline, CDR1 is WNHNN, CDR2 SYGVQD (reference sequence). Trimming removed 5 bases at V and 4 bases at J, with 14 bases between. CDR3 length equals 14 residues. The CDR3 sequence: CASSPRGGSTEAFF. CDR3 nucleotides: TGCGCCAGCAGTCCGAGGGGGGGCTCCACTGAAGCTTTCTTT.

The chain couples TRBV18 to TRBJ1-5; D is ambiguous. Germline CDR1 and CDR2: KGHSH and LQKENI. Trimming cost V 2 bases and J 0 bases, with 11 bases left between them. The CDR3 extends over 16 amino acids. CDR3 sequence reads: CASSPTAVNSNQPQHF. Written as DNA, the CDR3 is TGTGCCAGCTCACCAACGGCAGTAAATAGCAATCAGCCCCAGCATTTT.

The chain is built from TRBV7-9 and TRBJ2-5, with unresolved D. Germline V gives CDR1 SEHNR, CDR2 FQNEAQ (reference sequence). This CDR3 region has 15 residues. Trimming took off 3 bases at V and 4 bases at J, with 15 bases between the two ends. CDR3 region: CASSFGPAQGETQYF. CDR3 DNA: TGTGCCAGCAGCTTCGGCCCAGCTCAAGGAGAGACCCAGTACTTC.

The chain employs TRBV7-2 and TRBJ1-6, with 9 nucleotides matching TRBD1. V lost 0 bases and J lost 8; bases outside the gene matches: 5. Germline loops: CDR1 SGHTA, CDR2 FQGNSA. The CDR3 runs 16 residues. In nucleotides, the CDR3 is TGTGCCAGCAGCTTAGCAAGGACAGGGGTAGATTCACCCCTCCACTTT. Encoded protein: CASSLARTGVDSPLHF.

This clone is a singleton in its sample. The rearrangement links TRBV5-1 to TRBJ2-7, with 11 bases identical to TRBD1. Per the germline V gene, CDR1 is SGHRS and CDR2 is YFSETQ. Germline trimming cut 4 bases from V and 2 bases from J; bases unmatched to any gene: 2. This CDR3 spans 14 amino acids. CDR3 nucleotide sequence: TGCGCCAGCAGCCTGGACAGGGGGCCCTACGAGCAGTACTTC. Protein: CASSLDRGPYEQYF. Full variable domain (outside the CDR3, taken from reference TRBV5-1 and TRBJ2-7): KAGVTQTPRYLIKTRGQQVTLSCSPISGHRSVSWYQQTPGQGLQFLFEYFSETQRNKGNFPGRFSGRQFSNSRSEMNVSTLELGDSALYLCASSLDRGPYEQYFGPGTRLTVT.

This clone was detected a few times. The chain carries TRBV15 and TRBJ2-3; possible D gene TRBD2, 5 bases. Germline CDR1 reads LNHNV; CDR2 reads YYDKDF (reference sequence). The CDR3 has 15 amino acids. The V end lost 0 bases, the J end lost 3 bases, and 10 bases lay between the germline ends. The CDR3 is CATSRDPGVTDTQYF. CDR3 sequence (DNA): TGTGCCACCAGCAGAGATCCCGGGGTTACAGATACGCAGTATTTT.

The chain couples TRBV30 to TRBJ1-2; the D gene is possibly TRBD1 (5 bases). Per the germline V gene, CDR1 is GTSNPN and CDR2 is SVGIG (reference sequence). Trimming removed 1 base at V and 9 bases at J, with 15 bases between. CDR3 length: 13 amino acids. The CDR3 sequence is CAWSGGVTERYTF. CDR3 DNA: TGTGCCTGGAGTGGGGGGGTCACCGAACGCTACACCTTC. The entire variable domain, with the rest obtained from reference TRBV30 and TRBJ1-2, is as follows: SQTIHQWPATLVQPVGSPLSLECTVEGTSNPNLYWYRQAAGRGLQLLFYSVGIGQISSEVPQNLSASRPQDRQFILSSKKLLLSDSGFYLCAWSGGVTERYTFGSGTRLTVV.

The rearrangement links TRBV4-3 to TRBJ2-2, with D possibly being TRBD2 (6 bases). The CDR3 runs to 15 residues. CDR1 is LGHNA and CDR2 is YSLEER in the germline V gene. V was clipped by 0 bases and J by 5 bases, with 10 bases between them. The CDR3 is CASSQEGAGTGELFF. CDR3 sequence (DNA): TGCGCCAGCAGCCAAGAAGGGGCGGGGACCGGGGAGCTGTTTTTT.

The V call is TRBV29-1, the J call TRBJ1-2, with 10 nucleotides matching TRBD1. V shed 6 bases, J shed 8 bases, and the junction held 12 bases outside the gene matches. In germline, CDR1 is SQVTM, CDR2 ANQGSEA. There are 14 residues in the CDR3. CDR3 nucleotides: TGCAGCGTCGACCGGGACAGGGGAATCGGAGGCTACACCTTC. Encoded protein: CSVDRDRGIGGYTF.

This chain joins TRBV5-4 and TRBJ2-5; D gene ambiguous. CDR3 length: 11 amino acids. Germline loops: CDR1 SGHNT, CDR2 YYREEE (reference sequence). V lost 5 bases, J lost 5 bases, and 7 bases lay in between. The CDR3 bases are TGTGCCAGCAGTACCCTGGAGACCCAGTACTTC. Its protein product is CASSTLETQYF. Combining the CDR3 with reference TRBV5-4 and TRBJ2-5 gives the whole variable domain ETGVTQSPTHLIKTRGQQVTLRCSSQSGHNTVSWYQQALGQGPQFIFQYYREEENGRGNFPPRFSGLQFPNYSSELNVNALELDDSALYLCASSTLETQYFGPGTRLLVL.

The rearrangement links TRBV28 to TRBJ2-3; TRBD2 aligns across 10 bases. The germline CDR1 and CDR2 sequences are MDHEN and SYDVKM. The CDR3 covers 15 residues. V gave up 5 bases and J gave up 3 bases; unmatched junction bases: 5. CDR3 sequence: CASSPLAGGTDTQYF. DNA for the CDR3: TGTGCCAGCAGTCCCTTAGCGGGGGGTACAGATACGCAGTATTTT.

This chain's CDR3 is CASGPQGMTYQETQYF. CDR3 in DNA: TGTGCTAGTGGCCCCCAGGGGATGACGTACCAAGAGACCCAGTACTTC. The chain recombines TRBV12-5 with TRBJ2-5, with a tentative D call TRBD1 (6 bases). Germline CDR1 is LGHNT and CDR2 is FRNRAP. The CDR3 extends over 16 amino acids. Trimming took 6 bases from V and 0 from J, leaving 17 bases between them.

The chain is built from TRBV19 and TRBJ2-5, with D possibly TRBD1 on 5 matching bases. Trimming cost V 6 bases and J 6 bases, with 20 bases left between them. Germline-derived CDR1 and CDR2 are LNHDA and SQIVND (reference sequence). This CDR3 contains 15 residues. The CDR3 here is CASSQQAPAGQTQYF. CDR3 sequence (DNA): TGTGCCAGTAGCCAACAGGCGCCTGCCGGGCAGACCCAGTACTTC.

This rearrangement joins TRBV6-1 to TRBJ2-5; 7 bases line up with TRBD1. V lost 5 bases, J lost 5 bases, and 11 bases stayed unmatched. Germline V gene data show CDR1 as MNHNS and CDR2 as SASEGT. The CDR3 totals 15 residues. The CDR3 region is CASSLDQGDTETQYF. The CDR3 DNA reads as TGTGCCAGCAGTTTGGACCAGGGGGATACGGAGACCCAGTACTTC.

This clone is a singleton in its sample. The rearrangement links TRBV5-1 to TRBJ2-2, with a weak D call TRBD2 (6 bases). The CDR3 is made up of 15 amino acids. V was cut by 3 bases and J by 1 base, with 10 bases left in between. Germline CDR1 SGHRS, CDR2 YFSETQ. The DNA for the CDR3 is TGCGCCAGCAGCTCCCAGGGAGGGAACACCGGGGAGCTGTTTTTT. Residues: CASSSQGGNTGELFF.

The rearrangement joins TRBV5-6 to TRBJ1-5; perhaps TRBD1 as D (6 bases). Looked up from germline, CDR1 is SGHDT and CDR2 is YYEEEE. V gave up 2 bases and J gave up 3 bases, with 18 bases separating them. CDR3 length: 17 residues. CDR3 amino acids: CASSFEIQGIVNQPQHF. The CDR3 nucleotides read TGTGCCAGCAGCTTCGAAATACAGGGAATAGTCAATCAGCCCCAGCATTTT.